The 2 T cell receptor beta chains below all came from one sample that was sequenced in a study of blood T cell repertoires in COVID-19. Assay: immunoSEQ multiplex PCR; the TCRdb copy retains only in-frame clones and omits some. The data show about 98,000 clones, 70% to 90% seen once. Sequencing was done on a sample of peripheral blood. These receptors all come from a man aged 45-60 years with active COVID-19.

The chain employs TRBV10-3 and TRBJ1-2; no definite D call. Trimming shortened V by 3 bases and J by 10 bases, and 9 bases separated the two germline ends. Germline V gene data show CDR1 as ENHRY and CDR2 as SYGVKD. The CDR3 loop spans 11 amino acids. The CDR3 loop is CAISDSTHYTF. The CDR3 DNA sequence: TGTGCCATCAGTGATTCGACTCACTACACCTTC.

CDR3 in DNA: TGTGCCAGCAGTCGACAGCGTTTGAACACTGAAGCTTTCTTT. Translating gives CASSRQRLNTEAFF. V usage is TRBV7-2 and J usage is TRBJ1-1; D is possibly TRBD1 (5 bases). V dropped 6 bases and J dropped 0 bases, with 11 bases sitting between them. CDR1 is SGHTA and CDR2 is FQGNSA in the germline V gene. The CDR3 consists of 14 residues.